The 22 T cell receptor beta chains reported below all come from one sample, sequenced in a study of T cells in Graves' hyperthyroidism and ophthalmopathy. RNA transcripts provided the source from which TCR beta CDR3 regions were amplified. During a first-round RT-PCR of the TCR CDR3, the HTBI primer set was used. TCRdb re-called the multiplex PCR reads through MiXCR, storing one row per CDR3 protein. The table lists approximately 380,000 distinct CDR3 sequences, about 14% of them singletons, with approximately 27% in the top ten. The sample was blood. The origin of the receptors is a man aged 50 or older with Graves' ophthalmopathy.

The chain combines TRBV7-2 with TRBJ2-3; the D gene is possibly TRBD1 (6 bases). Trimming stripped 1 base from V and 6 bases from J, with 20 bases between. The CDR3 sequence is 17 residues long. Germline values: CDR1 SGHTA, CDR2 FQGNSA. In nucleotides, the CDR3 is TGTGCCAGCAGCTTAGTTCAGGGGTTCGGCCGGACGGATACGCAGTATTTT. Translating it yields CASSLVQGFGRTDTQYF.

The V call is TRBV20-1, the J call TRBJ1-2; D gene ambiguous. In germline, CDR1 is DFQATT, CDR2 SNEGSKA (reference sequence). This CDR3 has 14 residues. V was pared by 6 bases and J by 4 bases, with 18 bases between. For the CDR3, the DNA is TGCAGTGCAGTCCGGGATAGTAACCCCTATGGCTACACCTTC. Translation gives CSAVRDSNPYGYTF.

This clonotype has a count of ten or more. The chain links TRBV11-3 to TRBJ1-1; D uncertain. The germline V gene encodes CDR1 SGHNT and CDR2 YENEEA. The CDR3 is 17 residues long. V dropped 2 bases and J dropped 1 base, with 17 bases sitting between them. In DNA form, the CDR3 reads TGTGCCAGCAGCTTAAAGTTTCCGGAAACCAGGAACACTGAAGCTTTCTTT. This translates into CASSLKFPETRNTEAFF.

This clonotype appeared many times. This chain joins TRBV5-1 and TRBJ2-7, with D perhaps matching TRBD1 (7 bases). This CDR3 is built from 15 residues. Germline CDR1 and CDR2: SGHRS and YFSETQ. V was pared by 3 bases and J by 5 bases, with 18 bases between. The CDR3 DNA is TGCGCCAGCAGCTCCTCTGACAGGGAGGAGGACGAGCAGTACTTC. Translation: CASSSSDREEDEQYF.

There are many counts of this clonotype. The chain recombines TRBV4-1 with TRBJ2-7, with 7 nucleotides matching TRBD1. Trimming cost V 2 bases and J 6 bases; bases outside gene matches: 4. This CDR3 has 13 amino acids. Looked up from germline, CDR1 is MGHRA and CDR2 is YSYEKL. The CDR3 DNA follows: TGCGCCAGCAGCCAACCCGGGACAGCCGAGCAGTACTTC. As protein: CASSQPGTAEQYF.

The sample holds one count of this clonotype. This chain connects TRBV4-1 to TRBJ2-1; 7 bases map to TRBD2. This CDR3 has 16 residues. The V gene's germline CDR1 is MGHRA and CDR2 YSYEKL. V trimming: 4 bases; J trimming: 2 bases; junction bases outside the gene matches: 8. The CDR3 region has the DNA TGCGCCAGCAGCCCGCAGATGGGGACTACCTACAATGAGCAGTTCTTC. It specifies CASSPQMGTTYNEQFF.

The chain joins TRBV5-5 to TRBJ1-2; D is undetermined. This CDR3 has 13 residues. Germline V lookup: CDR1 SGHKS, CDR2 YYEKEE (reference sequence). Trimming left V 0 bases short and J 6 bases short, with 9 bases between. In DNA, the CDR3 is TGTGCCAGCAGCTTGGTAAGGCTGGATGGCTACACCTTC. Protein product: CASSLVRLDGYTF.

The table lists this clonotype with many counts. In DNA form, the CDR3 reads TGTGCCAGCAGCCAACTCCCTAGCGAGGCTACAGATACGCAGTATTTT. Amino acid sequence: CASSQLPSEATDTQYF. This chain links TRBV3-1 with TRBJ2-3; maybe TRBD2 (6 bases). V shed 2 bases and J shed 3 bases, with 15 bases lying between them. CDR1 is LGHDT and CDR2 is YNNKEL in the germline V gene (reference sequence). CDR3 length: 16 amino acids.

This clonotype was seen at least ten times. The chain's CDR3 is CASSQLRGSSNSPLHF. CDR3 nucleotides: TGTGCCAGCAGCCAACTCAGGGGGAGTTCGAATTCACCCCTCCACTTT. J is TRBJ1-6 and V is TRBV3-1; 7 bases are a match to TRBD1. This CDR3 has 16 amino acids. Germline CDR1 and CDR2: LGHDT and YNNKEL (reference sequence). V was clipped by 2 bases and J by 7 bases; unmatched bases: 8.

This chain connects TRBV7-8 to TRBJ1-5; D is undetermined. V was pared by 3 bases and J by 9 bases, with 15 bases between. The CDR3 contains 14 residues. From germline, CDR1 is SGHVS and CDR2 FQNEAQ. The CDR3 coding sequence is TGTGCCAGCAGCTTTGAACAGTTACTCGGGCCCCAGCATTTT. Translation gives CASSFEQLLGPQHF.

This clonotype showed up many times. This chain connects TRBV5-1 to TRBJ2-1; D possibly corresponds to TRBD2 (5 bases). This CDR3 has 17 residues. V lost 0 bases and J lost 0, with 13 bases in between. Germline V gene lookup returns CDR1 SGHRS and CDR2 YFSETQ. This chain's CDR3 is CASSLGNSESSYNEQFF. CDR3 bases: TGCGCCAGCAGCTTGGGAAATAGCGAGAGCTCCTACAATGAGCAGTTCTTC.

This clonotype was found many times. The chain uses TRBV18 and TRBJ2-7, with TRBD1 matching over 8 bases. Germline loops: CDR1 KGHSH, CDR2 LQKENI. V shed 3 bases, J shed 5 bases, and the junction held 9 bases outside the gene matches. The CDR3 is 15 residues long. The CDR3 nucleotides read TGTGCCAGCTCACCGGACAGGGCAGGTCTCAACGAGCAGTACTTC. As protein: CASSPDRAGLNEQYF.

This clonotype showed up many times. CDR3 sequence (DNA): TGTGCCAGCAGTGTCCTCACGGGAGGGTTCGAGCAGTACTTC. Translated, it gives CASSVLTGGFEQYF. The rearrangement joins TRBV2 to TRBJ2-7, with 8 bases that match TRBD2. V was pared by 4 bases and J by 6 bases, with 8 bases of the junction left unmatched. Germline V CDR1 and CDR2: SNHLY, FYNNEI. This CDR3 spans 14 amino acids.

This clonotype was seen a few times. The chain combines TRBV5-1 with TRBJ2-3; perhaps TRBD2 as D (6 bases). Germline V gene lookup returns CDR1 SGHRS and CDR2 YFSETQ. Trimming shortened V by 3 bases and J by 0 bases, and 14 bases separated the two germline ends. The CDR3 is made up of 16 amino acids. The CDR3 here is CASSWRLSGSTDTQYF. The CDR3 DNA is TGCGCCAGCAGCTGGAGACTAAGCGGGAGCACAGATACGCAGTATTTT.

This chain uses TRBV5-5 with TRBJ1-1; 7 bases fit TRBD1. J was trimmed by 1 base and V by 4 bases; bases with no gene match: 10. The germline V gene encodes CDR1 SGHKS and CDR2 YYEKEE (reference sequence). This CDR3 region has 16 residues. CDR3 residues: CASSPRDSWGNTEAFF. The CDR3 DNA reads TGTGCCAGCAGCCCAAGGGACAGCTGGGGGAACACTGAAGCTTTCTTT.

The chain recombines TRBV20-1 with TRBJ2-3, with D perhaps TRBD1 or TRBD2 (6 bases each). The CDR3 totals 15 residues. Germline lookup yields CDR1 DFQATT and CDR2 SNEGSKA (reference sequence). CDR3 amino acids: CSPRGVTDSPDTQYF. In nucleotides, the CDR3 is TGCAGCCCAAGGGGGGTCACTGATTCCCCCGATACGCAGTATTTT.

This clonotype has a count of ten or more. The gene calls are TRBV2 and TRBJ2-3; D is tentatively TRBD1 or TRBD2 (6 bases each). In germline, CDR1 is SNHLY, CDR2 FYNNEI. CDR3 size: 15 residues. Trimming pared 4 bases from V and 4 bases from J, leaving 15 bases between. The CDR3 DNA reads as TGTGCCAGCAGTGTTGGGGGGCGAACAGCAGATACGCAGTATTTT. Encoded protein: CASSVGGRTADTQYF.

The chain's CDR3 is CASSSRQGLVYEQFF. CDR3 bases: TGTGCCAGCAGCTCACGACAGGGTCTGGTCTATGAGCAGTTCTTC. The genes are TRBV7-2 and TRBJ2-1, with 7 bases fitting TRBD1. CDR1 and CDR2 from the germline V gene are SGHTA and FQGNSA. V dropped 4 bases and J dropped 8; count of bases not matched to a gene: 11. This CDR3 comprises 15 residues. The complete variable domain, with remaining parts taken from reference TRBV7-2 and TRBJ2-1, reads GAGVSQSPSNKVTEKGKDVELRCDPISGHTALYWYRQSLGQGLEFLIYFQGNSAPDKSGLPSDRFSAERTGGSVSTLTIQRTQQEDSAVYLCASSSRQGLVYEQFFGPGTRLTVL.

This clonotype was recorded many times. The rearrangement links TRBV5-1 to TRBJ2-1; D call uncertain. CDR1 SGHRS and CDR2 YFSETQ come from the germline V gene. V dropped 4 bases and J dropped 5 bases, with 7 bases sitting between them. CDR3 length: 12 amino acids. CDR3 DNA: TGCGCCAGCAGCAAATCAGACAATGAGCAGTTCTTC. It translates to CASSKSDNEQFF.

This chain uses TRBV10-3 with TRBJ2-5; D remains unclear. Germline CDR1 ENHRY, CDR2 SYGVKD. The CDR3 length is 12 residues. With 3 bases removed from V and 5 bases from J, the gap between germline ends came to 7 bases. The CDR3 DNA reads as TGTGCCATCAGTGAAGGTGGTGAGACCCAGTACTTC. Its translation: CAISEGGETQYF.

This clonotype was recorded many times. The CDR3 region is CASTLTGSEQYF. The CDR3 DNA sequence: TGCGCCAGCACCCTGACAGGGTCGGAGCAGTACTTC. The chain recombines TRBV10-2 with TRBJ2-7; 7 bases are a match to TRBD1. Looked up from germline, CDR1 is WSHSY and CDR2 is SAAADI. Trimming took 7 bases from V and 7 from J; bases not matched to a gene: 7. There are 12 residues in the CDR3.

Ten or more counts support this clonotype. The rearrangement links TRBV7-9 to TRBJ2-4, with 7 bases identical to TRBD1. V trimming: 5 bases; J trimming: 2 bases; junction bases outside the gene matches: 9. The CDR3 has 16 residues. Looked up from germline, CDR1 is SEHNR and CDR2 is FQNEAQ (reference sequence). DNA for the CDR3: TGTGCCAGCAGCGGACAGACAGGGAAGCCCAAAAACATTCAGTACTTC. This encodes CASSGQTGKPKNIQYF.